The 17 T cell receptor beta chains below were found in one sample sequenced in a study of CD8 T cells in ankylosing spondylitis. Findings and caveats of the study: A motif in TCR beta, a set of eight or nine highly homologous variants, appeared characteristic of ankylosing spondylitis blood.

Their specific antigens are unknown. TCRdb re-called the 5' RACE reads through MiXCR, storing one row per CDR3 protein. The top ten clones hold roughly 3.2% of a sample with more than 500,000 distinct CDR3 sequences, approximately 5% of them seen once. Sequencing was carried out using blood, either unsorted or a sorted T cell fraction (not recorded which). The receptors were sampled from a male donor with ankylosing spondylitis.

This clonotype has at least ten counts. The rearrangement joins TRBV7-9 to TRBJ2-7; the match to TRBD1 covers 8 bases. Germline V CDR1 and CDR2: SEHNR, FQNEAQ (reference sequence). This CDR3 has 15 amino acids. With 4 bases clipped from V and 6 bases from J, the junction kept 11 bases outside the gene matches. In DNA form, the CDR3 reads TGTGCCAGCAGCTCCGGACAGGGAGAAATAGGCGAGCAGTACTTC. As protein: CASSSGQGEIGEQYF.

This clonotype was detected ten times or more. This rearrangement joins TRBV20-1 to TRBJ2-7; D is perhaps TRBD1 (5 bases). The germline CDR1 and CDR2 sequences are DFQATT and SNEGSKA (reference sequence). Trimming stripped 3 bases from V and 3 bases from J, with 12 bases between. The CDR3 runs to 13 residues. This chain's CDR3 is CSASKTVLYEQYF. CDR3 DNA sequence: TGCAGTGCTAGCAAGACAGTTCTCTACGAGCAGTACTTC.

On this clonotype: Germline is not matched at one junction end, which may reflect a read error. The chain employs TRBV7-7 and TRBJ2-5; no firm D call. There are 15 residues in the CDR3. In germline, CDR1 is SSHAT, CDR2 FNYEAQ (reference sequence). CDR3 sequence (DNA): TGTGCTAGCAGCTTAGGATGGACCTCCCAAGAGACCCAGTACTTC. Translated, it gives CASSLGWTSQETQYF.

This clonotype was seen at least ten times. The V gene is TRBV11-2, the J gene TRBJ2-3; 10 bases are shared with TRBD2. The CDR3 is 18 residues long. Germline CDR1 reads SGHAT; CDR2 reads FQNNGV. Trimming cost V 1 base and J 4 bases; bases outside gene matches: 11. The CDR3 region is CASSLGGLAGGWSDTQYF. For the CDR3, the DNA is TGTGCCAGCAGCTTAGGGGGTTTAGCGGGAGGTTGGTCAGATACGCAGTATTTT.

This clonotype was seen many times. The V call is TRBV28, the J call TRBJ1-5; a possible D gene is TRBD1 (6 bases). The V end lost 6 bases, the J end lost 6 bases, and 15 bases lay between the germline ends. The CDR3 extends over 14 amino acids. From germline, CDR1 is MDHEN and CDR2 SYDVKM. In nucleotides, the CDR3 is TGTGCCAGCAGGTGGGGGGGGCTGAGTCAGCCCCAGCATTTT. It encodes CASRWGGLSQPQHF.

This clonotype showed up many times. V gene TRBV28 combines with J gene TRBJ2-7, with TRBD1 matching 10 bases. After removal of 3 bases from V and 4 bases from J, the junction contained 3 bases not matched to a gene. Germline V lookup: CDR1 MDHEN, CDR2 SYDVKM. CDR3 length equals 14 residues. CDR3 in DNA: TGTGCCAGCAGTTTTATGGGACAGGGGTACGAGCAGTACTTC. Amino acids: CASSFMGQGYEQYF.

This clonotype occurred many times. The CDR3 nucleotides are TGTGCCAGCAGTTTGGGGGCAGGTCACTATGGCTACACCTTC. It yields the protein CASSLGAGHYGYTF. The chain is built from TRBV28 and TRBJ1-2; possible D gene TRBD1, 6 bases. This CDR3 is 14 amino acids long. Per the germline V gene, CDR1 is MDHEN and CDR2 is SYDVKM. V was cut by 3 bases and J by 3 bases, with 11 bases left in between.

V usage is TRBV2 and J usage is TRBJ2-2; 7 bases map to TRBD1. This CDR3 has 17 amino acids. Per germline, CDR1 SNHLY and CDR2 FYNNEI. J was trimmed by 3 bases and V by 7 bases; bases with no gene match: 14. CDR3 DNA: TGTGCCAGCACAGGACCCCGGGCAGGGGGTTACACCGGGGAGCTGTTTTTT. This encodes CASTGPRAGGYTGELFF.

This clonotype has a handful of counts. V and J are TRBV20-1 and TRBJ2-1, with 10 bases matching TRBD2. Losses at the gene ends were 6 bases for V and 0 bases for J; bases not matched to a gene: 8. Germline CDR1 is DFQATT and CDR2 is SNEGSKA (reference sequence). This CDR3 spans 16 amino acids. CDR3 nucleotide sequence: TGCAGTGCCCTTACTTTAGCGGGAGGCTCCTACAATGAGCAGTTCTTC. This sequence encodes CSALTLAGGSYNEQFF.

This clonotype showed up many times. The chain is built from TRBV20-1 and TRBJ2-1; 12 bases line up with TRBD2. Trimming removed 5 bases from V and 4 bases from J; junction bases left unmatched: 6. Germline CDR1 reads DFQATT; CDR2 reads SNEGSKA (reference sequence). CDR3 size: 15 residues. The CDR3 is CSAGPSGRAYNEQFF. The CDR3 DNA is TGCAGTGCTGGGCCTAGCGGGAGGGCTTACAATGAGCAGTTCTTC.

This clonotype was recorded at least ten times. Its ends do not fully match the called genes, so a read error is possible. This chain links TRBV28 with TRBJ2-3; no reliable D call. CDR3 length: 13 amino acids. The V gene's germline CDR1 is MDHEN and CDR2 SYDVKM. The CDR3 DNA is TGTGCCCGCAGGAAGGCAGGCACAGATACGCAGTATTTT. Protein: CARRKAGTDTQYF.

This clonotype was picked up many times. The genes are TRBV4-3 and TRBJ1-2; possibly TRBD1 for D (6 bases). Germline lookup yields CDR1 LGHNA and CDR2 YSLEER. The germline V and J ends were trimmed by 1 base and 5 bases, with 14 bases remaining between them. The CDR3 has 15 residues. CDR3 amino acids: CASSQVLQGGYGYTF. The CDR3 DNA follows: TGCGCCAGCAGCCAAGTCTTACAGGGAGGATATGGCTACACCTTC.

There are many counts of this clonotype. V is TRBV20-1 and J is TRBJ2-1; 8 positions agree with TRBD2. V trimming: 3 bases; J trimming: 0 bases; junction bases outside the gene matches: 1. From germline, CDR1 is DFQATT and CDR2 SNEGSKA (reference sequence). This CDR3 is built from 14 residues. CDR3 region: CSASAGGSYNEQFF. As DNA, the CDR3 is TGCAGTGCTAGCGCGGGGGGCTCCTACAATGAGCAGTTCTTC.

This clonotype was recorded at least ten times. This chain uses TRBV28 with TRBJ2-7; 7 positions agree with TRBD1. Unmatched junction bases numbered 7, after V lost 6 bases and J lost 2 bases. This CDR3 has 14 amino acids. The germline V gene has CDR1 MDHEN and CDR2 SYDVKM. CDR3 in amino acids: CASRPWTGTYEQYF. CDR3 DNA sequence: TGTGCCAGCAGACCTTGGACAGGCACCTACGAGCAGTACTTC.

This clonotype was seen repeatedly, ten times or more. This chain links TRBV11-2 with TRBJ2-2; 7 nucleotides line up with TRBD1. The CDR3 has 15 amino acids. V shed 5 bases and J 6 bases; nucleotides not matched to a gene: 9. Germline CDR1 and CDR2: SGHAT and FQNNGV. The CDR3, as DNA: TGTGCCAGCAGCGGCCCCGGGACAGCGTCCGGGGAGCTGTTTTTT. As protein: CASSGPGTASGELFF.

This chain connects TRBV11-3 to TRBJ2-1, with TRBD1 matching over 9 bases. The CDR3 sequence is 21 residues long. Germline V gene data show CDR1 as SGHNT and CDR2 as YENEEA. V gave up 4 bases and J gave up 0 bases; unmatched junction bases: 19. The CDR3 DNA sequence: TGTGCCAGCAGCTCACCGGGACAGGGTCGTGGGAGCTCCCGCTCCTACAATGAGCAGTTCTTC. It encodes CASSSPGQGRGSSRSYNEQFF.

The genes are TRBV3-1 and TRBJ2-6, with 10 nucleotides matching TRBD1. Germline CDR1 LGHDT, CDR2 YNNKEL (reference sequence). V trimming: 3 bases; J trimming: 2 bases; junction bases outside the gene matches: 7. This CDR3 spans 18 amino acids. The CDR3 is CASSHRQGARPGANVLTF. The CDR3 DNA is TGTGCCAGCAGCCACCGACAGGGGGCAAGACCTGGGGCCAACGTCCTGACTTTC.